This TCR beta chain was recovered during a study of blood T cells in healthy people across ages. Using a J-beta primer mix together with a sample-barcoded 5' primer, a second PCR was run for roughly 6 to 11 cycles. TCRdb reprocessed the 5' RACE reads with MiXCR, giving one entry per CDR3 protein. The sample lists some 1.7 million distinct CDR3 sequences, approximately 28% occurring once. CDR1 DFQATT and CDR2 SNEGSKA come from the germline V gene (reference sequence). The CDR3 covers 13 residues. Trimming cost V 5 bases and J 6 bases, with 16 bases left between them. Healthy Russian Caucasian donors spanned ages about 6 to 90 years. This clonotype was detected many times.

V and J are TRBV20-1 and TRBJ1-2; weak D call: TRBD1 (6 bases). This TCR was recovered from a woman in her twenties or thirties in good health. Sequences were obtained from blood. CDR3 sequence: CSALDSLDDGYTF. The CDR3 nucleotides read TGCAGTGCTTTGGACAGCCTAGACGATGGCTACACCTTC.